Listed here are 26 T cell receptor beta chains from one sample, sequenced in a study of blood T cells in healthy people across ages. Sample-barcoded 5' priming and a J-beta primer mix drove a second PCR of roughly 6 to 12 cycles. TCRdb re-called the 5' RACE reads with MiXCR, one entry per CDR3 protein. Here the sample spans about 1.1 million distinct CDR3 sequences, approximately 38% being singletons. Sequences were obtained from blood. The source of these receptors is a man in his late teens or twenties in good health.

This clonotype came up many times. The genes are TRBV7-2 and TRBJ2-3; D not resolved. The CDR3 loop spans 13 amino acids. The ends were cut back, 0 bases at V and 6 bases at J, with 7 bases in the middle. Germline CDR1 SGHTA, CDR2 FQGNSA. The CDR3: CASSLAPRDTQYF. The CDR3 DNA follows: TGTGCCAGCAGCTTAGCGCCGCGGGATACGCAGTATTTT.

The chain carries TRBV7-9 and TRBJ2-1; 12 bases agree with TRBD1. The CDR3 runs 18 residues. V lost 5 bases, J lost 0 bases, and 8 bases stayed unmatched. CDR1 is SEHNR and CDR2 is FQNEAQ in the germline V gene (reference sequence). For the CDR3, the DNA is TGTGCCAGCAGCCAGGGGACAGGGGGCTCCTTCTCCTACAATGAGCAGTTCTTC. Protein product: CASSQGTGGSFSYNEQFF.

The gene calls are TRBV27 and TRBJ2-2; weak D call: TRBD2 (6 bases). CDR3 length: 14 amino acids. Trimming removed 2 bases from V and 6 bases from J, with 10 bases in between. Per germline, CDR1 MNHEY and CDR2 SMNVEV (reference sequence). The CDR3 DNA sequence: TGTGCCAGCAGTTTAGCGGGGTACGCCGGGGAGCTGTTTTTT. Translated: CASSLAGYAGELFF.

A word on this clonotype: One junction end does not reproduce the germline sequence, and a read error may be involved. The CDR3 here is CASTLGASCNEQFF. The DNA of the CDR3 is TGTGCCAGCACCCTAGGGGCGTCCTGCAATGAGCAGTTCTTC. V is TRBV7-8 and J is TRBJ2-1, with D possibly TRBD1 on 5 matching bases. Looked up from germline, CDR1 is SGHVS and CDR2 is FQNEAQ. This CDR3 contains 14 residues.

The sample holds a few counts of this clonotype. CDR3 nucleotides: TGCAGTGCGGACCGGGACGGGAACACTGAAGCTTTCTTT. Translating it yields CSADRDGNTEAFF. This chain connects TRBV20-1 to TRBJ1-1; possible D gene TRBD1, 5 bases. Trimming cost V 6 bases and J 1 base, with 12 bases left between them. Germline CDR1 and CDR2: DFQATT and SNEGSKA (reference sequence). This CDR3 spans 13 amino acids.

V is TRBV20-1 and J is TRBJ2-1; 15 nucleotides line up with TRBD2. V was clipped by 2 bases and J by 9 bases; unmatched bases: 2. The CDR3 spans 14 residues. Germline V gives CDR1 DFQATT, CDR2 SNEGSKA (reference sequence). The chain's CDR3 is CSARRGLAGGEQFF. As DNA, the CDR3 is TGCAGTGCTAGAAGGGGACTAGCGGGGGGTGAGCAGTTCTTC.

In its sample, this clonotype was seen a few times. The chain has TRBV6-5 and TRBJ1-1; maybe TRBD1 (6 bases). With 6 bases removed from V and 5 bases from J, the gap between germline ends came to 16 bases. The CDR3 is 14 residues long. CDR1 and CDR2 (germline): MNHEY, SVGAGI. In nucleotides, the CDR3 is TGTGCCAGCAGCGAAGGGGGAGGGCGAACTGAAGCTTTCTTT. Protein: CASSEGGGRTEAFF.

This rearrangement joins TRBV18 to TRBJ2-3; D not certain. The CDR3 is made up of 15 amino acids. The germline gives CDR1 KGHSH, CDR2 LQKENI. V gave up 2 bases and J gave up 3 bases, with 12 bases separating them. The CDR3 DNA follows: TGTGCCAGCTCACCAGTTCGGGTTGGTACAGATACGCAGTATTTT. Protein: CASSPVRVGTDTQYF.

The J gene is TRBJ2-3, the V gene TRBV6-5; the D is unclear. The V gene lost 0 bases and the J gene lost 3 bases, with 10 bases spanning the gap. The germline V gene encodes CDR1 MNHEY and CDR2 SVGAGI. This CDR3 contains 15 residues. CDR3 DNA sequence: TGTGCCAGCAGTTACTCGGGTAGTTTGACAGATACGCAGTATTTT. Translation: CASSYSGSLTDTQYF.

This clonotype was picked up a small number of times. V usage is TRBV21-1 and J usage is TRBJ1-2; TRBD1, the table's D call, lacks a check against the DNA. TRBV21-1 is classified as a pseudogene. The CDR3 covers 16 residues. The CDR3: CASSKARSGGPYGYTF. The CDR3 DNA is TGTGCCAGCAGCAAAGCGCGATCCGGGGGCCCATATGGCTACACCTTC.

This clonotype was picked up many times. The chain combines TRBV12-5 with TRBJ1-1; no reliable D call. The V end was cut by 6 bases, the J end by 4 bases, with 6 bases between. Germline-derived CDR1 and CDR2 are LGHNT and FRNRAP. The length of the CDR3 is 11 residues. In DNA form, the CDR3 reads TGTGCTAGTGGCCCGGTCACTGAAGCTTTCTTT. Protein sequence: CASGPVTEAFF.

V gene TRBV6-6 combines with J gene TRBJ2-5; weak D call: TRBD1 (5 bases). The CDR3 totals 14 residues. Trimming stripped 4 bases from V and 2 bases from J, with 11 bases between. Germline CDR1 reads MNHNY; CDR2 reads SVGAGI (reference sequence). As DNA, the CDR3 is TGTGCCAGCAGTTCCGTGACAGTTCAAGAGACCCAGTACTTC. It specifies CASSSVTVQETQYF.

Only a few counts were recorded for this clonotype. The chain links TRBV6-6 to TRBJ1-5; 7 nucleotides match TRBD1. The CDR3 is made up of 12 amino acids. Per germline, CDR1 MNHNY and CDR2 SVGAGI (reference sequence). After removal of 7 bases from V and 3 bases from J, the junction contained 0 bases not matched to a gene. DNA for the CDR3: TGTGCCAGCAAGGGGGCCAATCAGCCCCAGCATTTT. This encodes CASKGANQPQHF.

The V and J genes are TRBV4-1 and TRBJ2-2; the D is unclear. This CDR3 comprises 12 residues. Germline CDR1 and CDR2: MGHRA and YSYEKL. V was clipped by 3 bases and J by 7 bases, with 6 bases between them. This chain's CDR3 is CASSQWDGELFF. CDR3 sequence (DNA): TGCGCCAGCAGCCAGTGGGACGGGGAGCTGTTTTTT.

This chain joins TRBV27 and TRBJ2-3; TRBD1 or TRBD2 may be the D gene (5 bases each). Trimming took 5 bases from V and 6 from J, leaving 15 bases between them. This CDR3 region has 14 residues. In germline, CDR1 is MNHEY, CDR2 SMNVEV (reference sequence). CDR3 bases: TGTGCCAGCAGTGTGGTGGGGGTCTCGGATACGCAGTATTTT. Protein product: CASSVVGVSDTQYF.

A few counts support this clonotype. The chain joins TRBV6-5 to TRBJ2-1, with 10 bases aligning to TRBD1. The ends lost 5 bases at V and 3 bases at J; junction bases unmatched: 4. The germline V gene has CDR1 MNHEY and CDR2 SVGAGI. The CDR3 covers 15 residues. CDR3 loop: CASSARDRGYNEQFF. As DNA, the CDR3 is TGTGCCAGCAGTGCCCGGGACAGGGGCTACAATGAGCAGTTCTTC.

The CDR3 region is CASSLGHGGYTF. CDR3 bases: TGTGCCAGCAGCTTAGGGCATGGTGGCTACACCTTC. The chain uses TRBV7-9 and TRBJ1-2; D gene uncertain. In germline, CDR1 is SEHNR, CDR2 FQNEAQ (reference sequence). This CDR3 contains 12 residues. Deletions cut 1 base from V and 7 bases from J, with 7 bases between. The variable domain in full, completed from reference TRBV7-9 and TRBJ1-2, reads DTGVSQNPRHKITKRGQNVTFRCDPISEHNRLYWYRQTLGQGPEFLTYFQNEAQLEKSRLLSDRFSAERPKGSFSTLEIQRTEQGDSAMYLCASSLGHGGYTFGSGTRLTVV.

This chain joins TRBV25-1 and TRBJ1-4; a weak D match, TRBD1 (5 bases). In germline, CDR1 is MGHDK, CDR2 SYGVNS. Trimming took 1 base from V and 6 from J, leaving 15 bases between them. The CDR3 sequence is 16 residues long. CDR3 DNA sequence: TGTGCCAGCAGTGAATTAGGAAGGGGCGCGGATGAAAAACTGTTTTTT. Amino acids: CASSELGRGADEKLFF.

The sample holds a few counts of this clonotype. The chain is built from TRBV24-1 and TRBJ2-7, with a weak D call TRBD2 (6 bases). CDR1 and CDR2 from the germline V gene are KGHDR and SFDVKD. Trimming took off 11 bases at V and 5 bases at J, with 30 bases between the two ends. The CDR3 covers 17 residues. This CDR3 is CAKPGTPKGYRRNEQYF. As DNA, the CDR3 is TGTGCCAAGCCCGGGACTCCAAAGGGATACCGGCGAAACGAGCAGTACTTC.

This clonotype was picked up a small number of times. The chain uses TRBV12-3 or TRBV12-4 and TRBJ2-1; D remains ambiguous. The last part of the DNA fits TRBJ2-7 better; the J call may be wrong. CDR3 length: 15 amino acids. This CDR3 is CASSPDGSSYNEQYF. The CDR3 coding sequence is TGTGCCAGCAGTCCAGACGGAAGCTCCTACAATGAGCAGTACTTC.

The V call is TRBV20-1, the J call TRBJ1-1, with a possible D match to TRBD1 (6 bases). Per the germline V gene, CDR1 is DFQATT and CDR2 is SNEGSKA (reference sequence). The CDR3 has 13 amino acids. Trimming left V 6 bases short and J 7 bases short, with 18 bases between. The CDR3 loop is CSARGGQSSEAFF. CDR3 DNA sequence: TGCAGTGCCAGGGGCGGACAGTCAAGTGAAGCTTTCTTT.

This clonotype was seen a handful of times. This sequence joins TRBV20-1 and TRBJ2-1, with 8 nucleotides matching TRBD2. J was trimmed by 2 bases and V by 4 bases; bases with no gene match: 10. The CDR3 has 16 residues. Germline V CDR1 and CDR2: DFQATT, SNEGSKA (reference sequence). In DNA form, the CDR3 reads TGCAGTGCTATGTTAGTCGGGGGGGTTCCCTACAATGAGCAGTTCTTC. Protein sequence: CSAMLVGGVPYNEQFF.

The V and J genes are TRBV5-1 and TRBJ2-5; D assignment may be TRBD1 or TRBD2 (6 bases each). V shed 1 base and J shed 5 bases, with 15 bases lying between them. The germline CDR1 and CDR2 sequences are SGHRS and YFSETQ. This CDR3 has 15 residues. CDR3 DNA: TGCGCCAGCAGCTTGATGACAGGAGGGGCGGAGACCCAGTACTTC. Amino acids: CASSLMTGGAETQYF.

This clonotype was counted a few times. The chain combines TRBV14 with TRBJ1-4, with TRBD1 as a possible D gene (6 bases). This CDR3 has 17 amino acids. Germline CDR1 is SGHDN and CDR2 is FVKESK. Trimming removed 0 bases from V and 3 bases from J, with 14 bases in between. The CDR3 sequence is CASSQDRPGVANEKLFF. The CDR3 region has the DNA TGTGCCAGCAGCCAAGATCGACCAGGGGTGGCTAATGAAAAACTGTTTTTT.

This chain uses TRBV5-1 with TRBJ1-1, with a weak D call TRBD1 (5 bases). From germline, CDR1 is SGHRS and CDR2 YFSETQ. This CDR3 is built from 11 residues. V lost 4 bases, J lost 11 bases, and 12 bases lay in between. CDR3 loop: CASSGDLGAFF. In DNA form, the CDR3 reads TGCGCCAGCAGCGGGGACCTCGGGGCTTTCTTT.

The genes are TRBV11-2 and TRBJ2-3; no clear D. Germline V CDR1 and CDR2: SGHAT, FQNNGV. V was pared by 2 bases and J by 4 bases, with 13 bases between. The CDR3 consists of 15 residues. CDR3 DNA: TGTGCCAGCAGCTTAAGTAACCGTTTCGCAGATACGCAGTATTTT. Translation gives CASSLSNRFADTQYF. Full variable domain (missing parts from reference TRBV11-2 and TRBJ2-3): EAGVAQSPRYKIIEKRQSVAFWCNPISGHATLYWYQQILGQGPKLLIQFQNNGVVDDSQLPKDRFSAERLKGVDSTLKIQPAKLEDSAVYLCASSLSNRFADTQYFGPGTRLTVL.